The 21 T cell receptor beta chains listed next were all sequenced from one sample in a study of technical replicates of blood from a few donors (dated by TCRdb to the late 2010s). Libraries were made using the immunoSEQ multiplex PCR assay. TCRdb took over this immuneACCESS table, retaining in-frame rearrangements with V and J assigned. Such tables are incomplete; in checked studies, under half of the missing clones stem from an unresolved V gene, and the remainder is unexplained. A total of 80,000 to 90,000 clones appear in this sample, roughly 94% of them only once. Of the sample, about 0.25% is held by the ten largest clones. Sequencing was carried out using T cells isolated from PBMCs. Receptor source: a human donor in good health.

V gene TRBV10-3 combines with J gene TRBJ2-3; perhaps TRBD1 as D (6 bases). From germline, CDR1 is ENHRY and CDR2 SYGVKD. V lost 5 bases to trimming and J lost 3 bases, with 9 bases between them. The CDR3 contains 13 residues. The CDR3 spells CAISYRVTDTQYF. CDR3 DNA sequence: TGTGCCATCAGTTACAGGGTGACAGATACGCAGTATTTT.

The rearrangement uses TRBV5-6 and TRBJ2-7, with 7 bases matching TRBD1. Trimming cost V 0 bases and J 0 bases; bases outside gene matches: 9. Per germline, CDR1 SGHDT and CDR2 YYEEEE. This CDR3 contains 17 residues. The CDR3 sequence: CASSLGADRWDSYEQYF. The CDR3 bases are TGTGCCAGCAGCTTGGGGGCGGACAGGTGGGACTCCTACGAGCAGTACTTC. The variable domain in full, completed from reference TRBV5-6 and TRBJ2-7, reads DAGVTQSPTHLIKTRGQQVTLRCSPKSGHDTVSWYQQALGQGPQFIFQYYEEEERQRGNFPDRFSGHQFPNYSSELNVNALLLGDSALYLCASSLGADRWDSYEQYFGPGTRLTVT.

The CDR3 loop is CAWTQAGAYGYTF. The CDR3 coding sequence is TGTGCCTGGACTCAGGCGGGGGCTTATGGCTACACCTTC. V usage is TRBV30 and J usage is TRBJ1-2; the D gene is possibly TRBD1 (6 bases). V shed 4 bases and J shed 5 bases, with 14 bases lying between them. Germline V gene data show CDR1 as GTSNPN and CDR2 as SVGIG (reference sequence). There are 13 residues in the CDR3.

The chain joins TRBV9 to TRBJ1-5, with D possibly being TRBD1 (6 bases). Germline V lookup: CDR1 SGDLS, CDR2 YYNGEE. The CDR3 has 17 amino acids. Trimming left V 0 bases short and J 0 bases short, with 13 bases between. This CDR3 reads CASSVEVLGGSNQPQHF. DNA for the CDR3: TGTGCCAGCAGCGTAGAGGTCTTAGGGGGTAGCAATCAGCCCCAGCATTTT.

J is TRBJ2-3 and V is TRBV7-6; D remains unclear. The CDR3 is 11 residues long. Trimming took 5 bases from V and 6 from J, leaving 6 bases between them. CDR1 is SGHVS, CDR2 FNYEAQ, per germline. The CDR3 loop reads CASSALDTQYF. CDR3 coding DNA: TGTGCCAGCAGCGCACTGGATACGCAGTATTTT.

This rearrangement joins TRBV5-4 to TRBJ1-2; D is unclear. Germline CDR1 SGHNT, CDR2 YYREEE (reference sequence). The CDR3 is made up of 14 amino acids. V lost 2 bases, J lost 0 bases, and 8 bases lay in between. The CDR3 bases are TGTGCCAGCAGCTTCCCCCAGTCTAACTATGGCTACACCTTC. It yields the protein CASSFPQSNYGYTF.

The V and J genes are TRBV5-4 and TRBJ1-3; a weak D match, TRBD1 (5 bases). Germline V gives CDR1 SGHNT, CDR2 YYREEE (reference sequence). Trimming pared 4 bases from V and 0 bases from J, leaving 11 bases between. The CDR3 spans 15 residues. CDR3 in DNA: TGTGCCAGCAGCGTACAGGAGAGCTCTGGAAACACCATATATTTT. Protein: CASSVQESSGNTIYF.

The rearrangement links TRBV29-1 to TRBJ1-3; TRBD1 matches at 8 bases. Germline values: CDR1 SQVTM, CDR2 ANQGSEA. This CDR3 has 16 amino acids. The V gene end was trimmed by 3 bases and the J gene end by 3 bases; junction bases not matched to a gene: 10. The DNA of the CDR3 is TGCAGCGTTGACGTTTGGGACAGGAGAATTGGAAACACCATATATTTT. It is translated as CSVDVWDRRIGNTIYF.

V gene TRBV4-2 combines with J gene TRBJ2-7, with D possibly TRBD2 on 5 matching bases. Trimming stripped 1 base from V and 5 bases from J, with 9 bases between. This CDR3 contains 13 residues. Per germline, CDR1 LGHNA and CDR2 YNFKEQ. CDR3 nucleotides: TGTGCCAGCAGCCAAGCGGGGATGAACGAGCAGTACTTC. It encodes CASSQAGMNEQYF.

V is TRBV12-5 and J is TRBJ2-1; 9 bases are a match to TRBD2. V was clipped by 0 bases and J by 7 bases; unmatched bases: 7. From germline, CDR1 is LGHNT and CDR2 FRNRAP. The CDR3 runs to 16 residues. The CDR3 reads CASGLVLSGRVNEQFF. CDR3 nucleotides: TGTGCTAGTGGTTTGGTACTTAGCGGGAGAGTAAATGAGCAGTTCTTC.

The gene calls are TRBV5-8 and TRBJ2-1, with TRBD2 identical over 8 bases. Germline V lookup: CDR1 SGHTS, CDR2 YDEGEE. The CDR3 is 16 residues long. V lost 2 bases and J lost 8; bases outside the gene matches: 12. CDR3 region: CASSFIIRGGLHEQFF. As DNA, the CDR3 is TGTGCCAGCAGCTTCATCATACGGGGGGGTCTCCATGAGCAGTTCTTC.

This clone has just one count. The chain carries TRBV29-1 and TRBJ2-3; TRBD1 might be the D (6 bases). Germline V gene sequence: CDR1 SQVTM, CDR2 ANQGSEA. The V end was cut by 8 bases, the J end by 0 bases, with 15 bases between. The CDR3 loop spans 14 amino acids. CDR3 sequence (DNA): TGCAGCCTATGTTCCACAGGGAGCACAGATACGCAGTATTTT. This codes for CSLCSTGSTDTQYF.

This chain connects TRBV5-1 to TRBJ1-4, with D possibly being TRBD1 (5 bases). Germline values: CDR1 SGHRS, CDR2 YFSETQ. The CDR3 runs 14 residues. Trimming shortened V by 4 bases and J by 8 bases, and 15 bases separated the two germline ends. CDR3 sequence reads: CASSPVGVGEKLFF. In nucleotides, the CDR3 is TGCGCCAGCAGCCCTGTAGGGGTCGGCGAAAAACTGTTTTTT.

The chain joins TRBV28 to TRBJ2-5; 9 bases match TRBD2. V lost 3 bases to trimming and J lost 1 base; unmatched junction nucleotides: 6. This CDR3 is built from 16 residues. Germline-derived CDR1 and CDR2 are MDHEN and SYDVKM. CDR3 coding DNA: TGTGCCAGCAGTTTCTCTGGCGGGAGGGCCCAAGAGACCCAGTACTTC. As protein: CASSFSGGRAQETQYF. Looking up the rest from reference TRBV28 and TRBJ2-5 gives the full variable domain: DVKVTQSSRYLVKRTGEKVFLECVQDMDHENMFWYRQDPGLGLRLIYFSYDVKMKEKGDIPEGYSVSREKKERFSLILESASTNQTSMYLCASSFSGGRAQETQYFGPGTRLLVL.

The chain has TRBV19 and TRBJ2-1; maybe TRBD2 (6 bases). Germline lookup yields CDR1 LNHDA and CDR2 SQIVND (reference sequence). The length of the CDR3 is 11 residues. This CDR3 is CGVAAYNEQFF. DNA for the CDR3: TGTGGGGTAGCGGCTTACAATGAGCAGTTCTTC. The full variable domain, rest sourced from reference TRBV19 and TRBJ2-1, is DGGITQSPKYLFRKEGQNVTLSCEQNLNHDAMYWYRQDPGQGLRLIYYSQIVNDFQKGDIAEGYSVSREKKESFPLTVTSAQKNPTAFYLCGVAAYNEQFFGPGTRLTVL.

This rearrangement joins TRBV28 to TRBJ1-5; D gene ambiguous. Germline CDR1 is MDHEN and CDR2 is SYDVKM. V lost 6 bases and J 6 bases, leaving 9 bases between the germline ends. The CDR3 has 12 amino acids. Here the CDR3 DNA reads TGTGCCAGCAGGACGGGAACTCAGCCCCAGCATTTT. Residues: CASRTGTQPQHF.

The chain links TRBV4-2 to TRBJ1-1, with D unresolved. The CDR3 contains 16 residues. V lost 4 bases, J lost 7 bases, and 22 bases lay in between. Looked up from germline, CDR1 is LGHNA and CDR2 is YNFKEQ. CDR3 DNA: TGTGCCAGCAGCCGTGAAAATTGGGCAGGTGGAAATGAAGCTTTCTTT. It is translated as CASSRENWAGGNEAFF.

DNA of the CDR3: TGTGCCAGCAGTGAATTTGAGGATTACCAGCAGTACTTC. As protein: CASSEFEDYQQYF. The chain links TRBV2 to TRBJ2-7; D is undetermined. The V end lost 2 bases, the J end lost 8 bases, and 13 bases lay between the germline ends. CDR1 and CDR2 (germline): SNHLY, FYNNEI. There are 13 residues in the CDR3.

This chain links TRBV9 with TRBJ2-2; 9 bases align to TRBD1. Germline CDR1 and CDR2: SGDLS and YYNGEE. V lost 3 bases and J lost 5; bases outside the gene matches: 14. The CDR3 loop spans 18 amino acids. Here the CDR3 DNA reads TGTGCCAGCAGCGAAGGGACAGGGAAGTCTTTTAGTACCGGGGAGCTGTTTTTT. Its translation: CASSEGTGKSFSTGELFF.

The chain is built from TRBV11-3 and TRBJ1-1; weak D call: TRBD1 (5 bases). The V end was cut by 4 bases, the J end by 0 bases, with 12 bases between. The V gene's germline CDR1 is SGHNT and CDR2 YENEEA. The CDR3 is 15 residues long. CDR3 amino acids: CASSWRGAMNTEAFF. The CDR3 DNA sequence: TGTGCCAGCAGCTGGAGGGGAGCCATGAACACTGAAGCTTTCTTT.

The CDR3 nucleotides read TGTGCCAGCAGCTCGTCGGGCGGGGGGGAGACCCAGTACTTC. Its translation: CASSSSGGGETQYF. The chain carries TRBV13 and TRBJ2-5; 8 bases map to TRBD2. CDR1 is PRHDT, CDR2 FYEKMQ, per germline (reference sequence). This CDR3 has 14 amino acids. The junction had 6 bases not matched to a gene; V was cut back by 4 bases and J by 5 bases.